Presented here are 20 T cell receptor beta chains from one specimen sequenced in a study of OX40 agonist ivuxolimab in advanced cancers. Clones were sequenced by immunoSEQ multiplex PCR, and TCRdb holds only the in-frame ones, with some missing. The sample contains under 70,000 clones, 80% to 90% of which appear only once. The input for sequencing was CD4+ or CD8+ T cells sorted from blood, taken in a trial of the OX40 agonist ivuxolimab. The origin of the receptors is an adult with an advanced solid tumor such as melanoma, head and neck, liver or kidney cancer.

The gene calls are TRBV25-1 and TRBJ2-3, with TRBD1 matching over 8 bases. The CDR3 length is 17 residues. The germline V gene has CDR1 MGHDK and CDR2 SYGVNS. Losses at the gene ends were 1 base for V and 0 bases for J; bases not matched to a gene: 6. CDR3 DNA sequence: TGTGCCAGCAGTGAATGGCAGGGGGCCTCGAGCACAGATACGCAGTATTTT. It codes for CASSEWQGASSTDTQYF.

This clone was observed a few times. The V call is TRBV6-5, the J call TRBJ1-2; D may be TRBD1 (6 bases). Trimming removed 2 bases at V and 2 bases at J, with 6 bases between. From germline, CDR1 is MNHEY and CDR2 SVGAGI. The CDR3 consists of 13 residues. The CDR3 DNA reads as TGTGCCAGCAGTTACGACAGGAACTATGGCTACACCTTC. Residues: CASSYDRNYGYTF.

The chain has TRBV19 and TRBJ2-5, with D perhaps given as TRBD1 or TRBD2 (5 bases each). V lost 10 bases, J lost 5 bases, and 26 bases lay in between. CDR3 size: 16 residues. Germline CDR1 and CDR2: LNHDA and SQIVND (reference sequence). In DNA form, the CDR3 reads TGTGCCACTCAGAAGGCACCCGGGACGCGCCGGGAGACCCAGTACTTC. Its protein is CATQKAPGTRRETQYF.

The chain is built from TRBV9 and TRBJ2-1; D gene unclear. Germline CDR1 and CDR2: SGDLS and YYNGEE. The CDR3 consists of 16 residues. V lost 4 bases to trimming and J lost 4 bases, with 18 bases between them. The CDR3 sequence: CASSPGPLRHYNEQFF. For the CDR3, the DNA is TGTGCCAGCAGCCCAGGACCCCTACGGCATTACAATGAGCAGTTCTTC.

The rearrangement uses TRBV9 and TRBJ2-2; D may match TRBD1 or TRBD2 (6 bases each). The V gene lost 3 bases and the J gene lost 0 bases, with 12 bases spanning the gap. The CDR3 has 16 amino acids. The germline CDR1 and CDR2 sequences are SGDLS and YYNGEE. The CDR3 nucleotides are TGTGCCAGCAGCGCCGGCGGGACACCGAACACCGGGGAGCTGTTTTTT. Translated, it gives CASSAGGTPNTGELFF.

The chain recombines TRBV27 with TRBJ2-1; TRBD2 matches 11 bases. Per the germline V gene, CDR1 is MNHEY and CDR2 is SMNVEV (reference sequence). The V gene end was trimmed by 4 bases and the J gene end by 9 bases; junction bases not matched to a gene: 11. This CDR3 comprises 16 residues. CDR3 region: CASSSPLAGDPLEQFF. The DNA of the CDR3 is TGTGCCAGCAGTTCTCCACTAGCGGGAGACCCTCTTGAGCAGTTCTTC.

The genes are TRBV10-3 and TRBJ2-3; TRBD2 aligns across 10 bases. This CDR3 has 17 amino acids. J was trimmed by 5 bases and V by 0 bases; bases with no gene match: 8. Germline V gene lookup returns CDR1 ENHRY and CDR2 SYGVKD. Written as DNA, the CDR3 is TGTGCCATCAGTGAGTCGGGGCTAGCGGGAGCTGTAGATACGCAGTATTTT. Residues: CAISESGLAGAVDTQYF.

This clone was recorded once. This chain links TRBV15 with TRBJ2-5; 7 bases are a match to TRBD2. The CDR3 is made up of 12 amino acids. J lost 3 bases, V lost 8 bases, and 3 bases had no gene match. Germline values: CDR1 LNHNV, CDR2 YYDKDF (reference sequence). CDR3 region: CATGTIKETQYF. The DNA of the CDR3 is TGTGCCACCGGGACTATCAAAGAGACCCAGTACTTC.

J is TRBJ2-1 and V is TRBV4-3, with TRBD2 matching over 15 bases. Looked up from germline, CDR1 is LGHNA and CDR2 is YSLEER. The CDR3 consists of 20 residues. Germline trimming cut 4 bases from V and 8 bases from J; bases unmatched to any gene: 18. This CDR3 reads CASSPKPDGTSGRTPHEQFF. The CDR3 DNA reads TGCGCCAGCAGCCCGAAACCCGACGGGACTAGCGGGAGGACCCCTCATGAGCAGTTCTTC.

J is TRBJ2-3 and V is TRBV18; the D gene is possibly TRBD1 (6 bases). V was clipped by 0 bases and J by 1 base, with 8 bases between them. Germline V CDR1 and CDR2: KGHSH, LQKENI. CDR3 length: 15 residues. CDR3 residues: CASSPPGTRTDTQYF. The CDR3 nucleotides are TGTGCCAGCTCACCACCCGGGACACGCACAGATACGCAGTATTTT. Complete variable domain (other parts from reference TRBV18 and TRBJ2-3): NAGVMQNPRHLVRRRGQEARLRCSPMKGHSHVYWYRQLPEEGLKFMVYLQKENIIDESGMPKERFSAEFPKEGPSILRIQQVVRGDSAAYFCASSPPGTRTDTQYFGPGTRLTVL.

V and J are TRBV6-6 and TRBJ1-1; no clear D gene. Germline V gene lookup returns CDR1 MNHNY and CDR2 SVGAGI (reference sequence). V dropped 4 bases and J dropped 0 bases, with 9 bases sitting between them. The CDR3 is 14 residues long. CDR3 nucleotide sequence: TGTGCCAGCAGTTTAGGTATTCTGAACACTGAAGCTTTCTTT. Amino acids: CASSLGILNTEAFF.

Details on this clone: One end of the junction varies from germline; a read error may be responsible. The V gene is TRBV7-7, the J gene TRBJ2-2, with TRBD1 matching over 10 bases. The germline V gene encodes CDR1 SSHAT and CDR2 FNYEAQ (reference sequence). This CDR3 contains 19 residues. The CDR3 loop is CASTEPGQGTSVDTGELFF. The CDR3 DNA reads TGTGCTAGCACCGAGCCGGGACAGGGGACTTCGGTGGACACCGGGGAGCTGTTTTTT. Using reference TRBV7-7 and TRBJ2-2 for the parts outside the CDR3, the full variable domain is GAGVSQSPRYKVTKRGQDVTLRCDPISSHATLYWYQQALGQGPEFLTYFNYEAQPDKSGLPSDRFSAERPEGSISTLTIQRTEQRDSAMYRCASTEPGQGTSVDTGELFFGEGSRLTVL.

The V gene is TRBV25-1, the J gene TRBJ2-2; 10 nucleotides match TRBD2. J was trimmed by 7 bases and V by 5 bases; bases with no gene match: 10. The CDR3 has 16 amino acids. The germline V gene has CDR1 MGHDK and CDR2 SYGVNS. CDR3 region: CASSHGLAGDVGELFF. The DNA for the CDR3 is TGTGCCAGCAGTCATGGGCTAGCGGGGGACGTCGGGGAGCTGTTTTTT.

This chain joins TRBV7-2 and TRBJ1-2; a possible D gene is TRBD1 (5 bases). Germline CDR1 SGHTA, CDR2 FQGNSA. V shed 5 bases and J shed 8 bases, with 21 bases lying between them. The CDR3 is 15 amino acids. The CDR3 sequence: CASSASGTDYRGYTF. In nucleotides, the CDR3 is TGTGCCAGCAGCGCTTCCGGGACCGACTATCGAGGCTACACCTTC.

Comments on this clone: At one end, the junction sequence differs from germline, possibly due to a read error. The chain links TRBV9 to TRBJ2-3; 7 bases agree with TRBD2. CDR1 and CDR2 (germline): SGDLS, YYNGEE. CDR3 size: 17 residues. As DNA, the CDR3 is TGTGCCAGCAGCGTAGCGTCCGGGACTATGAGCACAGATATGCAGTATTTT. Residues: CASSVASGTMSTDMQYF.

The chain has TRBV27 and TRBJ2-4, with 13 bases that match TRBD2. CDR3 length: 17 residues. Germline V gene sequence: CDR1 MNHEY, CDR2 SMNVEV (reference sequence). V was pared by 5 bases and J by 8 bases, with 12 bases of the junction left unmatched. The CDR3 protein is CASSQTSGGARRDIQYF. For the CDR3, the DNA is TGTGCCAGCAGTCAAACTAGCGGGGGGGCCCGCAGGGACATTCAGTACTTC.

This chain joins TRBV7-9 and TRBJ2-7; no clear D gene. Germline CDR1 and CDR2: SEHNR and FQNEAQ (reference sequence). This CDR3 has 13 residues. With 5 bases removed from V and 4 bases from J, the gap between germline ends came to 12 bases. In DNA, the CDR3 is TGTGCCAGCAGCCCCGATGGGCAGTACGAGCAGTACTTC. This sequence encodes CASSPDGQYEQYF. Full variable domain (outside the CDR3, taken from reference TRBV7-9 and TRBJ2-7): DTGVSQNPRHKITKRGQNVTFRCDPISEHNRLYWYRQTLGQGPEFLTYFQNEAQLEKSRLLSDRFSAERPKGSFSTLEIQRTEQGDSAMYLCASSPDGQYEQYFGPGTRLTVT.

The chain is built from TRBV4-1 and TRBJ1-2, with 11 bases lining up with TRBD1. The CDR3 covers 12 residues. Looked up from germline, CDR1 is MGHRA and CDR2 is YSYEKL. J lost 13 bases, V lost 0 bases, and 1 base had no gene match. The CDR3 sequence: CASSQEGTGGTF. In DNA, the CDR3 is TGCGCCAGCAGCCAAGAGGGGACAGGGGGCACCTTC.

Regarding this clone: Other DNA sequences in the same sample also yield this CDR3. This chain uses TRBV29-1 with TRBJ1-1; D possibly corresponds to TRBD1 (5 bases). Germline V gives CDR1 SQVTM, CDR2 ANQGSEA. The CDR3 consists of 12 residues. V shed 2 bases and J shed 3 bases, with 7 bases lying between them. In DNA, the CDR3 is TGCAGCGTTGAACTGGGGGACACTGAAGCTTTCTTT. It yields the protein CSVELGDTEAFF. Full variable domain (remainder filled in from reference TRBV29-1 and TRBJ1-1): SAVISQKPSRDICQRGTSLTIQCQVDSQVTMMFWYRQQPGQSLTLIATANQGSEATYESGFVIDKFPISRPNLTFSTLTVSNMSPEDSSIYLCSVELGDTEAFFGQGTRLTVV.

The chain couples TRBV5-5 to TRBJ1-5, with 9 bases that match TRBD1. The length of the CDR3 is 15 residues. V shed 4 bases and J 2 bases; nucleotides not matched to a gene: 4. Germline values: CDR1 SGHKS, CDR2 YYEKEE (reference sequence). CDR3 DNA: TGTGCCAGCAGCGGGGGGGACAGGGGCAATCAGCCCCAGCATTTT. Residues: CASSGGDRGNQPQHF.